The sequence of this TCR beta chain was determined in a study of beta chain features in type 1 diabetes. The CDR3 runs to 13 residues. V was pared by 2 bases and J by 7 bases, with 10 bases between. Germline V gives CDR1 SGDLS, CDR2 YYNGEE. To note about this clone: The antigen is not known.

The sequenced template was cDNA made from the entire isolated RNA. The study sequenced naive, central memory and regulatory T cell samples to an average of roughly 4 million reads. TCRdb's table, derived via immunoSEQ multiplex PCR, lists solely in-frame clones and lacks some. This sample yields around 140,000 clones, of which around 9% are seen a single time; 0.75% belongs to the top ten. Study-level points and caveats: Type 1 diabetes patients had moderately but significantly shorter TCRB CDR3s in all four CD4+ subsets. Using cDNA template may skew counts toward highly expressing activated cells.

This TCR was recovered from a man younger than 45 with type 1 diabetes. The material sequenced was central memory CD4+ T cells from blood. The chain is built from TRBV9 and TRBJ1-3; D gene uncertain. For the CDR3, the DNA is TGTGCCAGCAGCGTGTCAGCCGGGAACACCATATATTTT. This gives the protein CASSVSAGNTIYF.